Included here is one T cell receptor beta chain sequence, with context. Its antigen is not yet known. Base qualities are missing; no much larger clone stands one base away. The sample originates from a study of Ad26.COV2.S vaccination and SARS-CoV-2 variants (dated by TCRdb to about 2021). The study in broad terms: Donors in the vaccine arm were drawn from COV1001, a phase I-IIa trial of Ad26.COV2.S in healthy adults that was multicentre, randomized, double-blind and placebo-controlled. Throughout the experiments and outcome assessment, investigators stayed blinded to trial group allocation. Ad26.COV2.S was given intramuscularly at 5x10^10 or 1x10^11 viral particles, as a single shot or as two shots 56 days apart. Trial participants were randomized into five groups of five: low-dose or high-dose Ad26.COV2.S given once or twice, or placebo on both occasions. TCRbeta repertoire sequencing served as the tool for gauging how specific and how broad the SARS-CoV-2-reactive T cell receptors were following Ad26.COV2.S vaccination. The TCR-sequenced set comprised approximately 30 samples: some 20 Ad26.COV2.S vaccine recipients, 5 placebo recipients and 8 SARS-CoV-2 convalescent individuals.

The immunoSEQ Assay was used to sequence TCRbeta CDR3 regions. After extraction, genomic DNA underwent amplification by bias-controlled multiplex PCR, followed by high-throughput sequencing. Per the source publication's procedure: To quantify the absolute abundance of every unique TCRbeta CDR3 region, sequences were collapsed and filtered. T cell fraction was estimated by normalizing TCRbeta template counts to usable DNA, with usable DNA measured through amplification of reference genes found in all nucleated cells. Repertoire TCRs were annotated as SARS-CoV-2-specific by exact matching of V gene, CDR3 amino acid sequence and J gene to a known reactive TCR set. The reference SARS-CoV-2 TCR set was derived from MIRA and filtered for enrichment in COVID-19-positive ImmuneCODE repertoires, a step that removed public or cross-reactive TCRs. Based on the MIRA antigens, annotated TCRs were further analysed at the level of specific ORF or position within ORF. Depth was the summed frequency of annotated unique rearrangements, while breadth was defined as annotated unique rearrangements over total unique productive rearrangements. TCR breadth was compared between groups using two-sided Wilcoxon rank-sum tests. TCRdb took this table from immuneACCESS and kept in-frame rearrangements with V and J called. Such tables lack part of the clones; where checked against another copy, unresolved V genes explain under half of the gap, and the rest is unexplained. That table gives V, J and clone size, and the DNA gave D and trimming. The sample has around 500,000 clones on record, roughly nine tenths of them singletons. The ten largest clones represent 1.5% to 2% of the sample.

Taken from the germline V gene (reference sequence), the CDR1 and CDR2 loops are LNHNV and YYDKDF. From the cysteine through the phenylalanine, the CDR3 covers 15 amino acids. Only the CDR3 DNA stays, 45 bases, in frame from base 1. V loses 0 bases, J loses 4 bases, and the germline ends lie 13 bases apart. Overall study outcomes, separate from this receptor: The authors noted that total T cell responses may have been underestimated by the TCR breadth and depth analyses. After vaccination, spike-specific CD8+ and CD4+ T cell responses were reported to show substantial breadth. Vaccine and placebo recipients had comparable non-spike TCR breadth, which fits with the vaccine containing only spike. Compared with placebo recipients, Ad26.COV2.S recipients showed higher spike-specific TCR breadth (P = 0.0014). The study was not powered to compare responses between vaccine doses or regimens.

The treatment or condition label, as the study defines it: some 20 received Ad26.COV2.S at low or high dose, single or two shots; several received placebo; per-sample allocation not given. Repertoires of vaccine and placebo recipients were sequenced from samples collected on day 63 after the first injection. Cohort 1b enrolled 20 to 30 adults aged 18-55 years at a single site in Boston, USA, between 29 July and 7 August 2020. As a vaccine, Ad26.COV2.S was a replication-incompetent adenovirus type 26 vector that expressed a prefusion-stabilized SARS-CoV-2 spike protein derived from the original Wuhan strain.

The V gene is TRBV15 and the J gene is TRBJ2-7, with the D gene uncertain. The receptor comes from a person between 18 and 59 years old who received the Ad26.COV2.S COVID-19 vaccine or a placebo. Here the sequenced sample was peripheral blood, taken in a trial of Ad26.COV2.S vaccine versus placebo. The nucleotides read TGTGCCACCAGCAGAGATATAGAAAACTCATACGAGCAGTACTTC. Its translation is CATSRDIENSYEQYF.